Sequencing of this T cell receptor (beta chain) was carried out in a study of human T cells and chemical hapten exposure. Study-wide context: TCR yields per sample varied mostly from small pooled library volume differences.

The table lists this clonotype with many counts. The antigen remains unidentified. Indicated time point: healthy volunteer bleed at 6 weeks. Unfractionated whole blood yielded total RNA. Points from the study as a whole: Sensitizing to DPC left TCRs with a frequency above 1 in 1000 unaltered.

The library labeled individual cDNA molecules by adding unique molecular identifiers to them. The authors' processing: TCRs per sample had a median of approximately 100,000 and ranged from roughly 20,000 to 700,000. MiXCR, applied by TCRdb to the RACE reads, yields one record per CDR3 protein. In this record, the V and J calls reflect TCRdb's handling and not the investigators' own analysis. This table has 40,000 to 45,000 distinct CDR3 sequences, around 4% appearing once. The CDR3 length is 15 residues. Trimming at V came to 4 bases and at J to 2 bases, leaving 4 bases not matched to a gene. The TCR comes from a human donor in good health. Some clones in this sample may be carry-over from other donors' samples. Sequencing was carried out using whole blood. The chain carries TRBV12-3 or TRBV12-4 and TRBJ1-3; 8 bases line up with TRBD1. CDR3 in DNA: TGTGCCAGCAGTTCCGGACAGGGTACTGGAAACACCATATATTTT. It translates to CASSSGQGTGNTIYF.